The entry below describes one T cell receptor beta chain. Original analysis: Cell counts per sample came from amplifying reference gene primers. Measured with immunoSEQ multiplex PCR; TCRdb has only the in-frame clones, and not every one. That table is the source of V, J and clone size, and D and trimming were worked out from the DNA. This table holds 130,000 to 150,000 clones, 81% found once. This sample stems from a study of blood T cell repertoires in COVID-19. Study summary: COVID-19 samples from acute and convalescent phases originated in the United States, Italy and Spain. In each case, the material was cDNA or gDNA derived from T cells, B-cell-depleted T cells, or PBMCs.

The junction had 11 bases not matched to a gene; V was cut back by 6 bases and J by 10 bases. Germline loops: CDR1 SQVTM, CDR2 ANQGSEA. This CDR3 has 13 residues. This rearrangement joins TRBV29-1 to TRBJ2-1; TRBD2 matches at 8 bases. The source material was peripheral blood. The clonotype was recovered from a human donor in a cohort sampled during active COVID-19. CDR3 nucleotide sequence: TGCAGCGTCACTAGCGGCTTCGTTCGAGAGCAGTTCTTC. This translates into CSVTSGFVREQFF.